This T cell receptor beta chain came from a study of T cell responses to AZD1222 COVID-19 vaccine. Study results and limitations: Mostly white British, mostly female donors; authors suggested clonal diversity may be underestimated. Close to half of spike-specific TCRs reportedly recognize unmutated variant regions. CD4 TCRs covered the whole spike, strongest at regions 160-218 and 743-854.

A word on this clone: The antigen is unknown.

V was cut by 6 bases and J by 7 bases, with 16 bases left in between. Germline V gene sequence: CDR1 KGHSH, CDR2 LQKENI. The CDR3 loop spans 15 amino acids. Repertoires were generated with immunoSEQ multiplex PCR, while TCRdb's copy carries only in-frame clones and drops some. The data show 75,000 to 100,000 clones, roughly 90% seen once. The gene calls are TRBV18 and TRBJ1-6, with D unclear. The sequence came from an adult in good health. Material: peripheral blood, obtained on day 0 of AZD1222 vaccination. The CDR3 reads CASSADVAGNSPLHF. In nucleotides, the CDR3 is TGTGCCAGCTCCGCGGACGTAGCGGGGAATTCACCCCTCCACTTT.